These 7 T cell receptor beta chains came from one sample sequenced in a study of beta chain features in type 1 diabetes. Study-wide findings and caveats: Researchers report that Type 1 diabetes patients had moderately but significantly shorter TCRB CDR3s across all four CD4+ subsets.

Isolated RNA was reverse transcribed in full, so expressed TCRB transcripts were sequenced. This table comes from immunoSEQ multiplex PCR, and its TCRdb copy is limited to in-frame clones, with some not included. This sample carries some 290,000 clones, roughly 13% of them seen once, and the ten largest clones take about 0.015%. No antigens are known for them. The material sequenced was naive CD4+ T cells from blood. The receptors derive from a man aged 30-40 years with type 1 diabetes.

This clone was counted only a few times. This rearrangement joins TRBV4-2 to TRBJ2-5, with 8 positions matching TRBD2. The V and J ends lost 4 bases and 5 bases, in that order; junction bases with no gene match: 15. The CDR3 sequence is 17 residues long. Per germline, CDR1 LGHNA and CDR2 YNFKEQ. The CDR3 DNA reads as TGTGCCAGCAGCCTCAACCCGGGACTAGGGGGTCGGGAGACCCAGTACTTC. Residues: CASSLNPGLGGRETQYF.

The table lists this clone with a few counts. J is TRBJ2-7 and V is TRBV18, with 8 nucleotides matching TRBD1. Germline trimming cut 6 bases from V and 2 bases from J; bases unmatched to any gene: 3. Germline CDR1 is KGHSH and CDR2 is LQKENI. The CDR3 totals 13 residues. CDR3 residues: CASSQGATYEQYF. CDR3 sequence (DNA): TGTGCCAGCTCCCAGGGGGCAACCTACGAGCAGTACTTC. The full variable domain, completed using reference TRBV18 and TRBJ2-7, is NAGVMQNPRHLVRRRGQEARLRCSPMKGHSHVYWYRQLPEEGLKFMVYLQKENIIDESGMPKERFSAEFPKEGPSILRIQQVVRGDSAAYFCASSQGATYEQYFGPGTRLTVT.

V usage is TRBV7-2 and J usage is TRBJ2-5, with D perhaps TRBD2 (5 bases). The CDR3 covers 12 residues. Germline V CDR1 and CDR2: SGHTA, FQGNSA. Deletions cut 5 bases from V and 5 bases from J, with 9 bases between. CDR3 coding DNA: TGTGCCAGCAGCCACTGGGAGGAGACCCAGTACTTC. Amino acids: CASSHWEETQYF. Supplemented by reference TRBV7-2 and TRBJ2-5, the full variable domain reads GAGVSQSPSNKVTEKGKDVELRCDPISGHTALYWYRQSLGQGLEFLIYFQGNSAPDKSGLPSDRFSAERTGGSVSTLTIQRTQQEDSAVYLCASSHWEETQYFGPGTRLLVL.

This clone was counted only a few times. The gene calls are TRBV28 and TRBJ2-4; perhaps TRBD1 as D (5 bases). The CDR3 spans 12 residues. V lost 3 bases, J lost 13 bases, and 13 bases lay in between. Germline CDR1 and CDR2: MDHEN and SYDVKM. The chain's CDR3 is CASSLADRGQYF. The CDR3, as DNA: TGTGCCAGCAGTTTGGCAGATAGGGGACAGTACTTC. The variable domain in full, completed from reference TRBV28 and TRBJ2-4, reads DVKVTQSSRYLVKRTGEKVFLECVQDMDHENMFWYRQDPGLGLRLIYFSYDVKMKEKGDIPEGYSVSREKKERFSLILESASTNQTSMYLCASSLADRGQYFGAGTRLSVL.

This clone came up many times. CDR3 in DNA: TGTGCCTGGAGTGTACTTGGGAGGACTGAAGCTTTCTTT. It is translated as CAWSVLGRTEAFF. The rearrangement joins TRBV30 to TRBJ1-1; no clear D gene. This CDR3 is 13 amino acids long. In germline, CDR1 is GTSNPN, CDR2 SVGIG (reference sequence). V dropped 0 bases and J dropped 5 bases, with 10 bases sitting between them.

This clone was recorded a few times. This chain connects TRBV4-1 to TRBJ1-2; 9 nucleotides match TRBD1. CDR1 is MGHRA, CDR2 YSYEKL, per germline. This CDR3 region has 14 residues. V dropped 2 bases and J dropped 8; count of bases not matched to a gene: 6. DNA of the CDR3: TGCGCCAGCAGCCAACACGGGACAGGGACCGGCTACACCTTC. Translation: CASSQHGTGTGYTF.

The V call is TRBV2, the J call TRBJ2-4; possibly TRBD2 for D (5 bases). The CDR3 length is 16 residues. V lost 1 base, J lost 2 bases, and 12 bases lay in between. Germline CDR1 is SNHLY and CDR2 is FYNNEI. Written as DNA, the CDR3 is TGTGCCAGCAGTGAAGACCCCCGGAGGACCAAAAACATTCAGTACTTC. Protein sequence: CASSEDPRRTKNIQYF.